A single T cell receptor (beta chain) is shown here with its context. No antigen is known for it. The data are from a study of CD8+CD57+ T cells in acquired aplastic anemia. Looking at the study overall: Yields of DNA that came from sorted CD4+ and CD8+ cells averaged about 3.5 ug. Study findings and constraints: Simpson's diversity of CD8+ cells was not significantly different in patients compared with controls. Patients shared around 30 CD8+ CDR3 sequences with controls.

It was genomic DNA that served as the template for profiling TCR beta VDJ and CDR3. MiXCR was run by TCRdb on the reads, yielding one entry per CDR3 protein. This table has 150,000 to 180,000 distinct CDR3 sequences, about 50% appearing once. V lost 3 bases, J lost 1 base, and 10 bases lay in between. The CDR3 is made up of 15 amino acids. From germline, CDR1 is LNHNV and CDR2 YYDKDF (reference sequence). Patients picked for sequencing had shown CD8+CD57+ cell expansion detected by flow cytometry. The sequenced material came from sorted CD4+, CD8+, or CD8+CD57+ T cells (not recorded which) from PBMCs. The chain has TRBV15 and TRBJ1-5; no clear D gene. This clonotype was obtained from a human donor with aplastic anemia. CDR3 DNA sequence: TGTGCCACCAGCAGGGGTCGAGGGAGCAATCAGCCCCAGCATTTT. Encoded protein: CATSRGRGSNQPQHF.